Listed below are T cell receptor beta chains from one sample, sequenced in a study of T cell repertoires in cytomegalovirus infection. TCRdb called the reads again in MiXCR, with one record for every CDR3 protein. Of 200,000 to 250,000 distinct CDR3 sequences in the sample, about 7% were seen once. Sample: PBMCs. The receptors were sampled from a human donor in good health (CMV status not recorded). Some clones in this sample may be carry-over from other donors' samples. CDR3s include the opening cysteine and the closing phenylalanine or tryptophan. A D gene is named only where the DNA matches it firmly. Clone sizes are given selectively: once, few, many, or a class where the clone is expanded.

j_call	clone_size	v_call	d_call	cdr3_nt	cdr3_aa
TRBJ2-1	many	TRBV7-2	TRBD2	TGTGCCAGCAGCTGGAGTCGTAGCGGGGTTAATGAGCAGTTCTTC	CASSWSRSGVNEQFF
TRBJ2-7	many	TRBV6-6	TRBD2	TGTGCCAGCAGTTACTCGGGTAGCGGGGGGCCGAGCCTCCCCGAGCAGTACTTC	CASSYSGSGGPSLPEQYF
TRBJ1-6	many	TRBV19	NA	TGTGCCAGTGGACCGGGTCCCGTCGGTTCACCCCTCCACTTT	CASGPGPVGSPLHF
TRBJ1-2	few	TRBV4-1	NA	TGCGCCAGCAGCCAAGAACCGGGCAGGAGTAACTATGGCTACACCTTC	CASSQEPGRSNYGYTF
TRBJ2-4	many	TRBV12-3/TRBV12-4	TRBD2	TGTGCCAGCAGCCCGACGGGGGGGGCCAAAAACATTCAGTACTTC	CASSPTGGAKNIQYF
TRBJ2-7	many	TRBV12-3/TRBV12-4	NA	TGTGCCAGCACCCCCCTTTTTCGGGACGGCCCCTACGAGCAGTACTTC	CASTPLFRDGPYEQYF
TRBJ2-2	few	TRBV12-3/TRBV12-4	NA	TGTGCCAGCAGTTTAGCGCGGCTGAACACCGGGGAGCTGTTTTTT	CASSLARLNTGELFF
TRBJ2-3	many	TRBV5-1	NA	TGCGCCAGCAGCTTTTCGTCGGGACGTGCGTCAGATACGCAGTATTTT	CASSFSSGRASDTQYF
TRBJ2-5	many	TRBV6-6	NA	TGTGCCAGCAGTTCCTACCGTGGGAGATATCAAGAGACCCAGTACTTC	CASSSYRGRYQETQYF
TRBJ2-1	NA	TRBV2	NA	TGTGCCAGCAAGGGGAATGACGATAATGAGCAGTTCTTC	CASKGNDDNEQFF
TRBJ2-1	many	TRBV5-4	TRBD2	TGTGCCAGCAGCTTGGTGACTAGCGGGGACTACAATGAGCAGTTCTTC	CASSLVTSGDYNEQFF
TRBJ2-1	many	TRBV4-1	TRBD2	TGCGCCAGCAGCCAAGGAACTAGCGGGGGGTTAAGCTCCTACAATGAGCAGTTCTTC	CASSQGTSGGLSSYNEQFF
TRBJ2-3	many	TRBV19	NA	TGTGCCAGTAGTGAGGACAGCACAGATACGCAGTATTTT	CASSEDSTDTQYF
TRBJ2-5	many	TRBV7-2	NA	TGTGCCAGCAGCTTTATTCCCTCCTCTTTTCAAGAGACCCAGTACTTC	CASSFIPSSFQETQYF
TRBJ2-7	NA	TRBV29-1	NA	TGCAGCGTTGGTGAAGGTCTCTACGAGCAGTACTTC	CSVGEGLYEQYF
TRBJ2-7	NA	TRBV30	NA	TGTGCCTGGAGGAAGGGTTCCTACGAGCAGTACTTC	CAWRKGSYEQYF
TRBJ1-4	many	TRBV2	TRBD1	TGTGCCAGCCAGAAGGGACAGAGAAATGAAAAACTGTTTTTT	CASQKGQRNEKLFF
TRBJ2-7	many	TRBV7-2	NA	TGTGCCAGCAGCCTCACCGGGACACCTGTCTACGAGCAGTACTTC	CASSLTGTPVYEQYF
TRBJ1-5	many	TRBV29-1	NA	TGCAGCGTTGAGGGCACGGGGGGCCAGCCCCAGCATTTT	CSVEGTGGQPQHF
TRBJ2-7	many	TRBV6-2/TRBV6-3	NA	TGTGCCAGCAGTGACCCTTCCGGGACACAACCCTACGAGCAGTACTTC	CASSDPSGTQPYEQYF
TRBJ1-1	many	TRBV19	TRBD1	TGTGCCAGTAGGGCGGACAGGATTATGAACACTGAAGCTTTCTTT	CASRADRIMNTEAFF
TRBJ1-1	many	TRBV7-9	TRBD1	TGTGCCAGCAGCCCCGACAGGGGACAGAACACTGAAGCTTTCTTT	CASSPDRGQNTEAFF
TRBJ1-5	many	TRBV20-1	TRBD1	TGCAGTGCTAGTTGGCGACAGGGAGGTCAGCCCCAGCATTTT	CSASWRQGGQPQHF
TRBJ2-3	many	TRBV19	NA	TGTGCCAGTTGGGGCGGAGATACGCAGTATTTT	CASWGGDTQYF
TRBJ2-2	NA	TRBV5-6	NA	TGTGCCAGCAGCTTGGCCCCTTCGGGGGCCTCCGGGGAGCTGTTTTTT	CASSLAPSGASGELFF
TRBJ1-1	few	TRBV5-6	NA	TGTGCCAGCAGCTTGGCCGGGAGATACACTGAAGCTTTCTTT	CASSLAGRYTEAFF
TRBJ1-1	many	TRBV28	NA	TGTGCCAGCAGTTTATCCAGGGGACTTGGCACTGAAGCTTTCTTT	CASSLSRGLGTEAFF
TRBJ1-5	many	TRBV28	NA	TGTGCCAGCAGTTTAGAGGGTAGGATTAGCAATCAGCCCCAGCATTTT	CASSLEGRISNQPQHF
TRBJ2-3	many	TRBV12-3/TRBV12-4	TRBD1	TGTGCCAGCAGTGACAGGGGGCGAGATACGCAGTATTTT	CASSDRGRDTQYF
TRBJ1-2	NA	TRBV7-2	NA	TGTGCCAGCAGCTTAGACACGGGGTGTTTCGATGGCTACACCTTC	CASSLDTGCFDGYTF
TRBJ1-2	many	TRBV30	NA	TGTGCCTGGACGGGGGGACCCACTGGCTACACCTTC	CAWTGGPTGYTF
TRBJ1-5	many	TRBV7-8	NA	TGTGCCAGCAGCACCAAAATAAATCAGCCCCAGCATTTT	CASSTKINQPQHF
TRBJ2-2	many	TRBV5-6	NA	TGTGCCAGCAGCTTGAAGTACAGGGAATCCGGGGAGCTGTTTTTT	CASSLKYRESGELFF
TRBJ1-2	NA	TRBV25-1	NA	TGTGCCAGCAGTGAATCGGGGACATCAGATGGCTACACCTTC	CASSESGTSDGYTF
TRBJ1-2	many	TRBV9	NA	TGTGCCAGCAGCCCGCGTGATGCGGGTAGGGGCTACACCTTC	CASSPRDAGRGYTF
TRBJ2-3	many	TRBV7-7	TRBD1	TGTGCTAGCAGTTTACGACAGGGGTTCGATACGCAGTATTTT	CASSLRQGFDTQYF
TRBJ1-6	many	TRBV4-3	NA	TGCGCCAGCAGCCAAAGGGGGTTTAATTCACCCCTCCACTTT	CASSQRGFNSPLHF
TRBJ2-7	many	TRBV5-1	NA	TGCGCCAGCAGCTACACCGGGACAATTTACGAGCAGTACTTC	CASSYTGTIYEQYF
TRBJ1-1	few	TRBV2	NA	TGTGCCAGCAGTGAATTTGTGGGGATGAACACTGAAGCTTTCTTT	CASSEFVGMNTEAFF
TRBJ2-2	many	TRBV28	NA	TGTGCCAGCAGTTTAGGGGCCGGGGGCCTGACCGGGGAGCTGTTTTTT	CASSLGAGGLTGELFF
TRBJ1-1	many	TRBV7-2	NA	TGTGCCAGCAGCTTAGCCCAGGGAGTGAACACTGAAGCTTTCTTT	CASSLAQGVNTEAFF
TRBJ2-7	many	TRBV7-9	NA	TGTGCCAGCAGCTTGGGAGGAGGGGACGTCTACGAGCAGTACTTC	CASSLGGGDVYEQYF
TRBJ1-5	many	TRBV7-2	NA	TGTGCCAGCAGCCCTGGAGGGGGGAATCAGCCCCAGCATTTT	CASSPGGGNQPQHF
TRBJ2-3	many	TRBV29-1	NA	TGCAGCGTTGTAGGGACCGTATCTAGCACAGATACGCAGTATTTT	CSVVGTVSSTDTQYF
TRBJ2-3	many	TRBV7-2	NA	TGTGCCAGCAGCTTAGTTGGGGTTCTCGCAGATACGCAGTATTTT	CASSLVGVLADTQYF
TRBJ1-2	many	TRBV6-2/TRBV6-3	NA	TGTGCCAGCAGCTTACAGGAGAACTATGGCTACACCTTC	CASSLQENYGYTF
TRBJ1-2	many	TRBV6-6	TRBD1	TGTGCCAGCAGTTACCCCACAGGGGCTAACTATGGCTACACCTTC	CASSYPTGANYGYTF
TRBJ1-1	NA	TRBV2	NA	TGTGCCAGCAGAGAGATAGGAAAGGAAGCTTTCTTT	CASREIGKEAFF